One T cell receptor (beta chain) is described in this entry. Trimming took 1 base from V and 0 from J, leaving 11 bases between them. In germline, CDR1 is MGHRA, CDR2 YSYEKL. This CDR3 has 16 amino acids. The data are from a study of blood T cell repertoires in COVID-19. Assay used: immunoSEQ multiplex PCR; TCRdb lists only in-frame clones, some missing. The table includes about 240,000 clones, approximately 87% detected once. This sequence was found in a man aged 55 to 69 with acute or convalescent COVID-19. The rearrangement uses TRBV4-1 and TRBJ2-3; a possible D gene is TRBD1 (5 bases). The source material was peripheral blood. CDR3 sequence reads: CASSQVPQGSTDTQYF. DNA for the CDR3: TGCGCCAGCAGCCAAGTGCCCCAGGGTAGCACAGATACGCAGTATTTT.